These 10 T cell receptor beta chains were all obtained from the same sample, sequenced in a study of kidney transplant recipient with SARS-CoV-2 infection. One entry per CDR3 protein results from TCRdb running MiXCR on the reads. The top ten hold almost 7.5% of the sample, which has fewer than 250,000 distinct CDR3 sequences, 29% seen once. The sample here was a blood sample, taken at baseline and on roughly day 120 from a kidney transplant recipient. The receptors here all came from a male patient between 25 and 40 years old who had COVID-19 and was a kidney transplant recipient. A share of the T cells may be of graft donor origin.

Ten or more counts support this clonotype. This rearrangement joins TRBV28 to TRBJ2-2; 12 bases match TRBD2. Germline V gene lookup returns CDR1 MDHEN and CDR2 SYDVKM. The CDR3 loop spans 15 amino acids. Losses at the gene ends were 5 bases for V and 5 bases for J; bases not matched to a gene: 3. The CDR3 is CASSGLAGKTGELFF. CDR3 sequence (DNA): TGTGCCAGCAGTGGACTAGCGGGAAAGACCGGGGAGCTGTTTTTT.

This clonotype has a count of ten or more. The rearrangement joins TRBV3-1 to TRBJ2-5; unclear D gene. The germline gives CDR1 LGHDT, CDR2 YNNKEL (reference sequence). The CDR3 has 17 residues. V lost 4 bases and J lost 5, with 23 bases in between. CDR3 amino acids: CASSLIYPISFSETQYF. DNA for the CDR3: TGTGCCAGCAGCCTGATTTATCCCATTTCTTTCTCTGAGACCCAGTACTTC.

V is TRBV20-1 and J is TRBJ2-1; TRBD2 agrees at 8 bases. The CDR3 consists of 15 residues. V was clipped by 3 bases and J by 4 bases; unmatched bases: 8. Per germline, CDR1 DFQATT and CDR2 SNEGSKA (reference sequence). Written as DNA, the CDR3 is TGCAGTGCTAGTGAGCTCGAGCGGGGGTACAATGAGCAGTTCTTC. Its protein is CSASELERGYNEQFF.

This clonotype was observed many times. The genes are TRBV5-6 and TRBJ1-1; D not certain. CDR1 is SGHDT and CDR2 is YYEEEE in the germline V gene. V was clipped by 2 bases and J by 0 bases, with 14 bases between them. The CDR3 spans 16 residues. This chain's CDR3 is CASSFDPAYMNTEAFF. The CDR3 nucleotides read TGTGCCAGCAGCTTTGACCCAGCTTACATGAACACTGAAGCTTTCTTT.

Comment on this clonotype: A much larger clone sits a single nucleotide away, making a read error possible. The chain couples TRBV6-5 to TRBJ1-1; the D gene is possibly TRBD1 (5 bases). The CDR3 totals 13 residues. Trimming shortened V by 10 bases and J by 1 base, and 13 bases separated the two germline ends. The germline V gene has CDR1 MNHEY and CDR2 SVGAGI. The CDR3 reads CANRTQANTEAFF. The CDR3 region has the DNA TGTGCCAACAGGACTCAGGCGAACACTGAAGCTTTCTTT.

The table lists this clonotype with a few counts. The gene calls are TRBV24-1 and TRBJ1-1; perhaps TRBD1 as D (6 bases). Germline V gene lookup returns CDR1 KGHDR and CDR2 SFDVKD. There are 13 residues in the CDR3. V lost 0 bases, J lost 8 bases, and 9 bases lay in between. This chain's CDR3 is CATSDLGGAEAFF. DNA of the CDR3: TGTGCCACCAGTGATTTGGGGGGGGCCGAAGCTTTCTTT.

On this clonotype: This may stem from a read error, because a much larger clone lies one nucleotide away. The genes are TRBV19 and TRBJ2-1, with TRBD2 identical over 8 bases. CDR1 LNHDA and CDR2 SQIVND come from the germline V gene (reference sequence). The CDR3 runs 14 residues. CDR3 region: CACSMSGRNNEQFF. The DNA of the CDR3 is TGTGCCTGTAGTATGAGCGGGAGAAATAATGAGCAGTTCTTC.

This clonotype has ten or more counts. In DNA, the CDR3 is TGTGCCAGTAGTATCAGGGGTCGCGGCACTGAAGCTTTCTTT. Protein: CASSIRGRGTEAFF. The chain is built from TRBV19 and TRBJ1-1, with TRBD1 as a possible D gene (6 bases). Trimming shortened V by 3 bases and J by 4 bases, and 12 bases separated the two germline ends. Germline CDR1 and CDR2: LNHDA and SQIVND (reference sequence). This CDR3 is built from 14 residues. Combining the CDR3 with reference TRBV19 and TRBJ1-1 gives the whole variable domain DGGITQSPKYLFRKEGQNVTLSCEQNLNHDAMYWYRQDPGQGLRLIYYSQIVNDFQKGDIAEGYSVSREKKESFPLTVTSAQKNPTAFYLCASSIRGRGTEAFFGQGTRLTVV.

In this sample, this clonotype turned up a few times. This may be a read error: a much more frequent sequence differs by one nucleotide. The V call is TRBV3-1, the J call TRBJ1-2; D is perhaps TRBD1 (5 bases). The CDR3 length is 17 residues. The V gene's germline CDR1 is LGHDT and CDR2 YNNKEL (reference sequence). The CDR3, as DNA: TGTGCCGGCAGCTCGGGGACCACCCTTCGAAAGACCTATGGCTACACCTTC. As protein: CAGSSGTTLRKTYGYTF. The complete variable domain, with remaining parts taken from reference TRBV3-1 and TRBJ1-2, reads DTAVSQTPKYLVTQMGNDKSIKCEQNLGHDTMYWYKQDSKKFLKIMFSYNNKELIINETVPNRFSPKSPDKAHLNLHINSLELGDSAVYFCAGSSGTTLRKTYGYTFGSGTRLTVV.

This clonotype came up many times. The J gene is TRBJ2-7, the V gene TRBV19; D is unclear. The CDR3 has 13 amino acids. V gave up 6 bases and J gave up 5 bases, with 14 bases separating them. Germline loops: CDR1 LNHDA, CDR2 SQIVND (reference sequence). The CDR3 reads CASRKDPADEQYF. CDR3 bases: TGTGCCAGTAGGAAGGACCCCGCCGACGAGCAGTACTTC.